This T cell receptor (beta chain) comes out of a study of T-cell reconstitution after alpha-beta-depleted transplantation in children. Trimming stripped 4 bases from V and 0 bases from J, with 10 bases between. Germline CDR1 reads MDHEN; CDR2 reads SYDVKM. The CDR3 runs to 15 residues. Whole-study results and caveats: From newly produced T cells came most of the T-cell counts and diversity one year after transplant. The origin of alpha-beta T cells about two months after transplant was reportedly several hundred expanded graft clones. Some patients owed their high day-60 TCRbeta diversity to surviving recipient T cells and thymic progenitors.

This clonotype has only a few counts. Antigen unknown. Unique molecular identifiers were used to barcode this TCRbeta library. TCRdb recomputed calls from the PCR reads with MiXCR, one row per CDR3 protein. This repertoire shows hundreds of thousands of distinct CDR3 sequences, 13% found once; its top ten account for 2.2%. Sequencing used PBMCs, mostly from graft donor cells, obtained 360 days after TCRalphabeta/CD19-depleted stem cell transplant. This clonotype was sampled from a male patient younger than 18 who had a stem cell transplant for acute myeloid leukemia, so the T cells may come from the graft donor. The chain joins TRBV28 to TRBJ2-4, with D unclear. CDR3 sequence (DNA): TGTGCCAGCAGTTGGGATTCTATAGCCAAAAACATTCAGTACTTC. It codes for CASSWDSIAKNIQYF. Together with reference TRBV28 and TRBJ2-4, the CDR3 gives the full variable domain: DVKVTQSSRYLVKRTGEKVFLECVQDMDHENMFWYRQDPGLGLRLIYFSYDVKMKEKGDIPEGYSVSREKKERFSLILESASTNQTSMYLCASSWDSIAKNIQYFGAGTRLSVL.